The 18 T cell receptor beta chains given below trace back to one sample, sequenced in a study of T cells after yellow fever vaccination. TCRdb fed the 5' RACE reads into MiXCR, producing one record per CDR3 protein. Here the sample spans just under 600,000 distinct CDR3 sequences, 13% being singletons. Here the sequenced sample was PBMCs, taken on the day of the yellow fever booster vaccination. These receptors all stem from a man aged 25-45 years who received the YFV17D yellow fever vaccine.

This chain links TRBV4-1 with TRBJ2-4; TRBD1 matches 9 bases. The CDR3 covers 16 residues. Germline loops: CDR1 MGHRA, CDR2 YSYEKL. The trim removed 4 bases at V and 2 bases at J, leaving 6 bases unmatched. CDR3 residues: CASSPWTGAPKNIQYF. CDR3 nucleotides: TGCGCCAGCAGCCCTTGGACAGGGGCACCCAAAAACATTCAGTACTTC.

This clonotype was seen only a few times. J is TRBJ2-5 and V is TRBV12-3 or TRBV12-4; 9 bases agree with TRBD2. The V gene end was trimmed by 5 bases and the J gene end by 4 bases; junction bases not matched to a gene: 8. The CDR3 consists of 15 residues. This CDR3 is CASSISAGGGETQYF. The CDR3 nucleotides are TGTGCCAGCAGTATCTCTGCGGGAGGGGGAGAGACCCAGTACTTC.

This clonotype was seen a handful of times. The chain recombines TRBV29-1 with TRBJ1-1, with D hard to call. The germline V and J ends were trimmed by 5 bases and 1 base, with 11 bases remaining between them. Germline CDR1 and CDR2: SQVTM and ANQGSEA. This CDR3 comprises 13 residues. CDR3 DNA sequence: TGCAGCGTTCGTGAGTTCTCGAACACTGAAGCTTTCTTT. Translating gives CSVREFSNTEAFF.

This clonotype was recorded a few times. The gene calls are TRBV5-1 and TRBJ1-2; 7 positions match TRBD1. This CDR3 has 15 residues. V dropped 0 bases and J dropped 4; count of bases not matched to a gene: 6. Germline values: CDR1 SGHRS, CDR2 YFSETQ. The chain's CDR3 is CASSLVGGNTYGYTF. The CDR3 DNA sequence: TGCGCCAGCAGCTTGGTAGGGGGCAATACCTATGGCTACACCTTC.

This clonotype occurred many times. V gene TRBV29-1 combines with J gene TRBJ2-7; D uncertain. In germline, CDR1 is SQVTM, CDR2 ANQGSEA. The length of the CDR3 is 11 residues. V was cut by 4 bases and J by 7 bases, with 11 bases left in between. The CDR3 DNA follows: TGCAGCGTTGCCTTTATGGAAGAGCAGTACTTC. Amino acids: CSVAFMEEQYF.

This clonotype has a handful of counts. The chain couples TRBV7-3 to TRBJ2-6; TRBD1 matches 11 bases. This CDR3 spans 19 amino acids. CDR1 and CDR2 from the germline V gene are SGHTA and FQGTGA. Germline trimming cut 5 bases from V and 3 bases from J; bases unmatched to any gene: 12. In DNA form, the CDR3 reads TGTGCCAGCAGCCCACGCTGGACAGGGGGCGCAAGTGGGGCCAACGTCCTGACTTTC. It translates to CASSPRWTGGASGANVLTF. The full variable domain, in which reference TRBV7-3 and TRBJ2-6 provide the parts outside the CDR3, is GAGVSQTPSNKVTEKGKYVELRCDPISGHTALYWYRQSLGQGPEFLIYFQGTGAADDSGLPNDRFFAVRPEGSVSTLKIQRTERGDSAVYLCASSPRWTGGASGANVLTFGAGSRLTVL.

This sequence joins TRBV12-3 or TRBV12-4 and TRBJ1-2; 10 nucleotides align to TRBD1. Trimming at V came to 4 bases and at J to 7 bases, leaving 12 bases not matched to a gene. The CDR3 covers 16 residues. The CDR3 DNA reads TGTGCCAGCAGTTCGCGACCGGGACAGGGGTATGGTGGCTACACCTTC. Translation gives CASSSRPGQGYGGYTF.

This rearrangement joins TRBV9 to TRBJ2-5; 7 bases are shared with TRBD1. V trimming: 0 bases; J trimming: 4 bases; junction bases outside the gene matches: 6. CDR1 SGDLS and CDR2 YYNGEE come from the germline V gene. The CDR3 consists of 15 residues. The CDR3 bases are TGTGCCAGCAGCGTAGAGGGACAGCAAATAGAGACCCAGTACTTC. Translating it yields CASSVEGQQIETQYF.

The chain carries TRBV24-1 and TRBJ2-3; 8 positions match TRBD2. The CDR3 is 17 amino acids. V was clipped by 2 bases and J by 2 bases; unmatched bases: 8. The germline gives CDR1 KGHDR, CDR2 SFDVKD. The CDR3 spells CATSDSGGRGPTDTQYF. CDR3 DNA sequence: TGTGCCACCAGTGATTCGGGGGGGAGGGGCCCCACAGATACGCAGTATTTT.

The table lists this clonotype with a few counts. This chain uses TRBV15 with TRBJ2-1; D uncertain. The germline V gene encodes CDR1 LNHNV and CDR2 YYDKDF (reference sequence). Trimming removed 0 bases from V and 8 bases from J, with 8 bases in between. The CDR3 has 13 amino acids. The CDR3 loop is CATSRDETHEQFF. Here the CDR3 DNA reads TGTGCCACCAGCAGAGACGAGACCCATGAGCAGTTCTTC.

The rearrangement uses TRBV5-6 and TRBJ1-5; no firm D call. The germline V gene has CDR1 SGHDT and CDR2 YYEEEE. The CDR3 totals 14 residues. Trimming stripped 3 bases from V and 7 bases from J, with 14 bases between. The CDR3 loop is CASSYMEGVQPQHF. The CDR3 nucleotides read TGTGCCAGCAGCTATATGGAAGGAGTCCAGCCCCAGCATTTT. The variable domain in full, with the rest retrieved from reference TRBV5-6 and TRBJ1-5, is DAGVTQSPTHLIKTRGQQVTLRCSPKSGHDTVSWYQQALGQGPQFIFQYYEEEERQRGNFPDRFSGHQFPNYSSELNVNALLLGDSALYLCASSYMEGVQPQHFGDGTRLSIL.

This clonotype has just a few counts. V usage is TRBV29-1 and J usage is TRBJ2-1, with 8 nucleotides matching TRBD2. CDR1 is SQVTM, CDR2 ANQGSEA, per germline. Trimming took 7 bases from V and 9 from J; bases not matched to a gene: 11. This CDR3 spans 13 amino acids. CDR3: CSAAGDLVGEQFF. The DNA for the CDR3 is TGCAGCGCAGCGGGAGATTTGGTGGGTGAGCAGTTCTTC.

This chain joins TRBV4-3 and TRBJ2-5; perhaps D is TRBD1 or TRBD2 (5 bases each). Germline V gene sequence: CDR1 LGHNA, CDR2 YSLEER. CDR3 size: 17 residues. The V end was cut by 0 bases, the J end by 2 bases, with 16 bases between. CDR3 in DNA: TGCGCCAGCAGCCAAGAGTTCGGGGCCCACGGGCAAGAGACCCAGTACTTC. Amino acids: CASSQEFGAHGQETQYF.

The J gene is TRBJ2-2, the V gene TRBV24-1; unclear D gene. The V gene's germline CDR1 is KGHDR and CDR2 SFDVKD. This CDR3 contains 17 residues. Trimming removed 1 base from V and 4 bases from J, with 15 bases in between. CDR3 sequence: CATSDFPGPTGTGELFF. CDR3 nucleotide sequence: TGTGCCACCAGTGATTTTCCCGGACCTACTGGCACCGGGGAGCTGTTTTTT.

This clonotype was detected only a few times. V and J are TRBV5-5 and TRBJ1-6, with D perhaps TRBD1 (6 bases). The CDR3 has 16 amino acids. Germline loops: CDR1 SGHKS, CDR2 YYEKEE (reference sequence). Deletions cut 3 bases from V and 4 bases from J, with 14 bases between. Here the CDR3 reads CASSSATTGYNSPLHF. CDR3 in DNA: TGTGCCAGCAGCTCGGCCACGACAGGTTATAATTCACCCCTCCACTTT.

Concerning this clonotype itself: One junction end disagrees with the germline gene, perhaps due to a read error. J is TRBJ2-4 and V is TRBV24-1, with D possibly matching TRBD2 (5 bases). CDR3 size: 21 residues. CDR1 and CDR2 from the germline V gene are KGHDR and SFDVKD. CDR3 residues: CGTSDSRPGNPGPYTKNIQYF. CDR3 in DNA: TGTGGCACCAGTGATTCCCGACCCGGGAATCCCGGCCCCTACACCAAAAACATTCAGTACTTC.

The chain recombines TRBV20-1 with TRBJ1-1, with D hard to call. The CDR3 has 13 amino acids. V gave up 7 bases and J gave up 1 base, with 13 bases separating them. Germline V gene data show CDR1 as DFQATT and CDR2 as SNEGSKA (reference sequence). The CDR3 coding sequence is TGCAGTGTTTACCTGGATGAGAACACTGAAGCTTTCTTT. Translating gives CSVYLDENTEAFF.

In this sample, this clonotype turned up a few times. This rearrangement joins TRBV5-7 to TRBJ2-7; D is possibly TRBD2 (5 bases). TRBV5-7 is annotated as an ORF whose role is uncertain. This CDR3 contains 11 residues. The V end was cut by 4 bases, the J end by 12 bases, with 14 bases between. Here the CDR3 DNA reads TGTGCCAGCAGCGCGTGGGAGCTGAGGTACTTC. It translates to CASSAWELRYF.